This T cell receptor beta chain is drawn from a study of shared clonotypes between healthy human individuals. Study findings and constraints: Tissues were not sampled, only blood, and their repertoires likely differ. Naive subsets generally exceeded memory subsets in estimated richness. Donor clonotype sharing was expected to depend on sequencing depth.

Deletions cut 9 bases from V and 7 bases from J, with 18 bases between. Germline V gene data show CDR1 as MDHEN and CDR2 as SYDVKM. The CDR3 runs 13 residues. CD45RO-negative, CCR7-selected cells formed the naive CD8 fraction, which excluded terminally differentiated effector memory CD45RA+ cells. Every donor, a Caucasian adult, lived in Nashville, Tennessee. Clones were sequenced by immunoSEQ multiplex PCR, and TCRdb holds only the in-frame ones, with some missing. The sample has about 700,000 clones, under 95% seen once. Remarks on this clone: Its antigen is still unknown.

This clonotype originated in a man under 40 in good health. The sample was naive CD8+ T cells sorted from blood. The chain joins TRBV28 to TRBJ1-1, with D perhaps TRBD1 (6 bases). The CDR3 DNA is TGTGCCAGTAAGTCCGGGGGCCGAATTGAAGCTTTCTTT. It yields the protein CASKSGGRIEAFF.